The 27 T cell receptor beta chains below all came from one sample that was sequenced in a study of memory CD8 T cells in hepatitis C reinfection. Method: immunoSEQ multiplex PCR; TCRdb's copy keeps in-frame clones and lacks some. The table lists about 47,000 clones, approximately 87% of them singletons. Time point reported: peak reinfection, 3 to 8 weeks after reinfection detection. TCR sequencing was done directly ex vivo on sorted cells, without expansion in vitro. The sequenced material came from naive CD8+ T cells sorted from blood. Receptor source: a young man with hepatitis C virus infection.

In this sample, this clone turned up a few times. Other DNA sequences from this sample encode an identical CDR3 as well. The gene calls are TRBV4-3 and TRBJ2-2, with D perhaps TRBD2 (5 bases). Trimming took off 0 bases at V and 5 bases at J, with 7 bases between the two ends. CDR1 LGHNA and CDR2 YSLEER come from the germline V gene. The CDR3 extends over 14 amino acids. In nucleotides, the CDR3 is TGCGCCAGCAGCCAAGATCCGGGGACCGGGGAGCTGTTTTTT. Its translation: CASSQDPGTGELFF.

The chain combines TRBV12-2 with TRBJ2-1; the tabulated D call, TRBD1, remains unverified against the DNA. TRBV12-2 is marked as a pseudogene. The CDR3 runs to 17 residues. The CDR3 sequence is CASRSSPTVRSRNEQFF. CDR3 DNA: TGTGCAAGTCGCTCCTCGCCGACAGTAAGGTCTAGGAATGAGCAGTTCTTC.

V gene TRBV6-6 combines with J gene TRBJ2-2, with D possibly matching TRBD2 (6 bases). V gave up 6 bases and J gave up 0 bases, with 11 bases separating them. The germline CDR1 and CDR2 sequences are MNHNY and SVGAGI (reference sequence). CDR3 length equals 15 residues. In DNA, the CDR3 is TGTGCCAGCAGCCCTACTAGCCCGAACACCGGGGAGCTGTTTTTT. It yields the protein CASSPTSPNTGELFF.

This chain connects TRBV28 to TRBJ2-5; 12 bases agree with TRBD2. Germline V gene sequence: CDR1 MDHEN, CDR2 SYDVKM. The CDR3 is 20 amino acids. J lost 2 bases, V lost 3 bases, and 16 bases had no gene match. DNA of the CDR3: TGTGCCAGCAGTTTCGGCACGGACAGACTAGCGGGAGCGGGGCAAGAGACCCAGTACTTC. Its translation is CASSFGTDRLAGAGQETQYF.

CDR3 in DNA: TGCGCCAGCAGCCAAGGGACTAGCGGCCACACCGGGGAGCTGTTTTTT. Translating it yields CASSQGTSGHTGELFF. The V call is TRBV4-3, the J call TRBJ2-2, with TRBD2 identical over 10 bases. Looked up from germline, CDR1 is LGHNA and CDR2 is YSLEER. Losses at the gene ends were 1 base for V and 3 bases for J; bases not matched to a gene: 2. CDR3 length: 16 residues.

This chain connects TRBV7-9 to TRBJ2-1, with 8 bases that match TRBD2. CDR1 and CDR2 from the germline V gene are SEHNR and FQNEAQ (reference sequence). This CDR3 is 16 amino acids long. V lost 2 bases, J lost 8 bases, and 11 bases stayed unmatched. CDR3 bases: TGTGCCAGCAGCTTAATCATCAGCGGGAGTGCGGATGAGCAGTTCTTC. Protein sequence: CASSLIISGSADEQFF.

The rearrangement links TRBV6-1 to TRBJ2-2; weak D call: TRBD1 (6 bases). V shed 6 bases and J shed 6 bases, with 11 bases lying between them. Germline assignment: CDR1 MNHNS and CDR2 SASEGT. The CDR3 contains 13 residues. CDR3: CASRGEGAGELFF. In DNA form, the CDR3 reads TGTGCCAGCAGGGGAGAGGGGGCCGGGGAGCTGTTTTTT.

The chain links TRBV9 to TRBJ2-2, with D possibly matching TRBD1 (6 bases). Trimming left V 4 bases short and J 5 bases short, with 9 bases between. There are 13 residues in the CDR3. Germline V gene lookup returns CDR1 SGDLS and CDR2 YYNGEE. The DNA for the CDR3 is TGTGCCAGCAGCCCCCAGGGGACCGGGGAGCTGTTTTTT. Amino acid sequence: CASSPQGTGELFF.

This clone was seen only once. The rearrangement joins TRBV7-9 to TRBJ1-4; 7 nucleotides agree with TRBD1. The CDR3 is made up of 15 amino acids. Germline V lookup: CDR1 SEHNR, CDR2 FQNEAQ (reference sequence). The ends lost 4 bases at V and 5 bases at J; junction bases unmatched: 7. The DNA of the CDR3 is TGTGCCAGCAGCTCCAGGGGGGAATCGAATGAAAAACTGTTTTTT. This codes for CASSSRGESNEKLFF.

The CDR3 sequence: CASSMSLAGANVLTF. CDR3 bases: TGTGCCAGTAGTATGTCACTTGCTGGGGCCAACGTCCTGACTTTC. The chain couples TRBV19 to TRBJ2-6; no reliable D call. Germline V lookup: CDR1 LNHDA, CDR2 SQIVND (reference sequence). V was pared by 3 bases and J by 2 bases, with 8 bases between. The CDR3 consists of 15 residues. Based on the CDR3 plus reference TRBV19 and TRBJ2-6, the full variable domain is DGGITQSPKYLFRKEGQNVTLSCEQNLNHDAMYWYRQDPGQGLRLIYYSQIVNDFQKGDIAEGYSVSREKKESFPLTVTSAQKNPTAFYLCASSMSLAGANVLTFGAGSRLTVL.

CDR3 sequence reads: CAIRPGLAGVADTQYF. The CDR3 nucleotides are TGTGCCATCAGGCCGGGACTAGCGGGAGTAGCAGATACGCAGTATTTT. V and J are TRBV10-3 and TRBJ2-3; 14 positions match TRBD2. Germline trimming cut 6 bases from V and 4 bases from J; bases unmatched to any gene: 6. CDR3 length equals 16 residues. Germline V CDR1 and CDR2: ENHRY, SYGVKD.

The CDR3 nucleotides are TGTGCCAGCAGCGACTTGACAGGGTCTAACTATGGCTACACCTTC. It translates to CASSDLTGSNYGYTF. The chain has TRBV5-6 and TRBJ1-2; 7 nucleotides agree with TRBD1. With 4 bases clipped from V and 0 bases from J, the junction kept 6 bases outside the gene matches. CDR1 SGHDT and CDR2 YYEEEE come from the germline V gene. The CDR3 sequence is 15 residues long.

The chain combines TRBV27 with TRBJ1-5, with 8 bases that match TRBD1. Germline V gene sequence: CDR1 MNHEY, CDR2 SMNVEV (reference sequence). Losses at the gene ends were 6 bases for V and 6 bases for J; bases not matched to a gene: 7. The CDR3 is made up of 14 amino acids. CDR3 amino acids: CASSRGQGFQPQHF. As DNA, the CDR3 is TGTGCCAGCAGCAGAGGACAGGGATTTCAGCCCCAGCATTTT.

The J gene is TRBJ1-1, the V gene TRBV6-5; maybe TRBD1 (6 bases). This CDR3 has 14 residues. V lost 7 bases and J 0 bases, leaving 12 bases between the germline ends. The germline V gene encodes CDR1 MNHEY and CDR2 SVGAGI. CDR3 coding DNA: TGTGCCAGCAAACAGGGTGAGATGAACACTGAAGCTTTCTTT. Amino acid sequence: CASKQGEMNTEAFF.

The chain uses TRBV4-1 and TRBJ2-7, with a weak D call TRBD1 (5 bases). This CDR3 comprises 15 residues. Germline V gene lookup returns CDR1 MGHRA and CDR2 YSYEKL. The ends were cut back, 2 bases at V and 4 bases at J, with 15 bases in the middle. The CDR3 sequence is CASSQSFSGMYEQYF. The DNA for the CDR3 is TGCGCCAGCAGCCAAAGTTTTTCAGGGATGTACGAGCAGTACTTC.

The chain recombines TRBV7-8 with TRBJ2-1; 10 positions agree with TRBD2. This CDR3 contains 13 residues. Germline V gene sequence: CDR1 SGHVS, CDR2 FQNEAQ. V lost 1 base, J lost 15 bases, and 6 bases stayed unmatched. CDR3 in DNA: TGTGCCAGCAGCTTAGAGCAGCGGGAGGGCTTGTTCTTC. It yields the protein CASSLEQREGLFF. The entire variable domain, with the rest obtained from reference TRBV7-8 and TRBJ2-1, is as follows: GAGVSQSPRYKVAKRGQDVALRCDPISGHVSLFWYQQALGQGPEFLTYFQNEAQLDKSGLPSDRFFAERPEGSVSTLKIQRTQQEDSAVYLCASSLEQREGLFFGPGTRLTVL.

The CDR3, as DNA: TGTGCCAGCAGCTCCTTCCGGGGCCCGCGGGGAAATTCACCCCTCCACTTT. It specifies CASSSFRGPRGNSPLHF. V gene TRBV7-9 combines with J gene TRBJ1-6, with D tentatively TRBD1 (5 bases). The germline V gene encodes CDR1 SEHNR and CDR2 FQNEAQ (reference sequence). This CDR3 has 17 residues. V lost 4 bases to trimming and J lost 7 bases, with 20 bases between them.

The V gene is TRBV30, the J gene TRBJ1-2, with 10 bases lining up with TRBD1. Germline trimming cut 4 bases from V and 4 bases from J; bases unmatched to any gene: 6. CDR3 length: 14 residues. Per germline, CDR1 GTSNPN and CDR2 SVGIG (reference sequence). DNA for the CDR3: TGTGCCTGGACCGTGGGGACAGGGGCCTATGGCTACACCTTC. This gives the protein CAWTVGTGAYGYTF. Full variable domain (missing parts from reference TRBV30 and TRBJ1-2): SQTIHQWPATLVQPVGSPLSLECTVEGTSNPNLYWYRQAAGRGLQLLFYSVGIGQISSEVPQNLSASRPQDRQFILSSKKLLLSDSGFYLCAWTVGTGAYGYTFGSGTRLTVV.

V is TRBV7-9 and J is TRBJ2-2, with 11 bases aligning to TRBD1. Germline CDR1 SEHNR, CDR2 FQNEAQ (reference sequence). The CDR3 has 16 residues. V trimming: 5 bases; J trimming: 4 bases; junction bases outside the gene matches: 6. The CDR3, as DNA: TGTGCCAGCAGCCTGGGACAGGGGGACGGCACCGGGGAGCTGTTTTTT. It encodes CASSLGQGDGTGELFF.

The chain is built from TRBV19 and TRBJ2-7; 8 bases line up with TRBD2. The CDR3 spans 16 residues. Germline V lookup: CDR1 LNHDA, CDR2 SQIVND (reference sequence). Trimming removed 3 bases from V and 4 bases from J; junction bases left unmatched: 11. The CDR3 sequence: CASSMPRAGGAYEQYF. The CDR3 region has the DNA TGTGCCAGTAGTATGCCCCGCGCGGGAGGAGCGTACGAGCAGTACTTC.

The V call is TRBV11-2, the J call TRBJ2-7; a weak D match, TRBD2 (5 bases). Germline V gene data show CDR1 as SGHAT and CDR2 as FQNNGV. CDR3 size: 14 residues. The V and J ends lost 1 base and 2 bases respectively, with 9 bases between them. CDR3 in amino acids: CASSLGTGPYEQYV. The DNA of the CDR3 is TGTGCCAGCAGCTTAGGGACTGGGCCCTACGAGCAGTACGTC.

The V call is TRBV6-5, the J call TRBJ1-1; no clear D gene. Looked up from germline, CDR1 is MNHEY and CDR2 is SVGAGI. The CDR3 loop spans 15 amino acids. V was trimmed by 5 bases and J by 1 base, leaving 14 bases between them. In DNA form, the CDR3 reads TGTGCCAGCAGTCCCCTCGGTGGTTCGAACACTGAAGCTTTCTTT. It encodes CASSPLGGSNTEAFF.

The V call is TRBV18, the J call TRBJ1-2; D might be TRBD1 (6 bases). Germline CDR1 is KGHSH and CDR2 is LQKENI. Trimming removed 3 bases from V and 4 bases from J, with 18 bases in between. This CDR3 has 16 residues. The CDR3 loop reads CASSPGAGGLVYGYTF. The CDR3 DNA reads as TGTGCCAGCTCACCGGGGGCCGGGGGGCTGGTCTATGGCTACACCTTC.

The chain uses TRBV30 and TRBJ2-2; the D is unclear. Trimming left V 2 bases short and J 6 bases short, with 13 bases between. The CDR3 covers 14 residues. The V gene's germline CDR1 is GTSNPN and CDR2 SVGIG (reference sequence). CDR3 nucleotides: TGTGCCTGGAGTTCCGCGGTAAATTCCGGGGAGCTGTTTTTT. It yields the protein CAWSSAVNSGELFF. Full variable domain (missing parts from reference TRBV30 and TRBJ2-2): SQTIHQWPATLVQPVGSPLSLECTVEGTSNPNLYWYRQAAGRGLQLLFYSVGIGQISSEVPQNLSASRPQDRQFILSSKKLLLSDSGFYLCAWSSAVNSGELFFGEGSRLTVL.

Regarding this clone: One end of the junction is discordant with germline, which a read error may explain. This rearrangement joins TRBV5-6 to TRBJ1-3; D unclear. The CDR3 spans 15 residues. Germline CDR1 is SGHDT and CDR2 is YYEEEE. Here the CDR3 reads CASSLSFQTGTTIYF. DNA for the CDR3: TGTGCCAGCAGCTTGAGTTTTCAGACGGGAACCACCATATATTTT.

The chain combines TRBV9 with TRBJ1-6; tentatively, D is TRBD1 (6 bases). This CDR3 contains 15 residues. The V and J ends lost 0 bases and 7 bases respectively, with 11 bases between them. CDR1 SGDLS and CDR2 YYNGEE come from the germline V gene. CDR3 DNA sequence: TGTGCCAGCAGCGTAGAAGGGGGGGGAAATTCACCCCTCCACTTT. Its translation is CASSVEGGGNSPLHF.

The chain recombines TRBV7-9 with TRBJ1-2; TRBD1 matches 8 bases. Germline loops: CDR1 SEHNR, CDR2 FQNEAQ (reference sequence). V dropped 1 base and J dropped 6; count of bases not matched to a gene: 10. The CDR3 has 16 amino acids. In nucleotides, the CDR3 is TGTGCCAGCAGCTTAGTCCTGGACAGGGCTGATCATGGCTACACCTTC. This translates into CASSLVLDRADHGYTF. Full variable domain (remainder filled in from reference TRBV7-9 and TRBJ1-2): DTGVSQNPRHKITKRGQNVTFRCDPISEHNRLYWYRQTLGQGPEFLTYFQNEAQLEKSRLLSDRFSAERPKGSFSTLEIQRTEQGDSAMYLCASSLVLDRADHGYTFGSGTRLTVV.